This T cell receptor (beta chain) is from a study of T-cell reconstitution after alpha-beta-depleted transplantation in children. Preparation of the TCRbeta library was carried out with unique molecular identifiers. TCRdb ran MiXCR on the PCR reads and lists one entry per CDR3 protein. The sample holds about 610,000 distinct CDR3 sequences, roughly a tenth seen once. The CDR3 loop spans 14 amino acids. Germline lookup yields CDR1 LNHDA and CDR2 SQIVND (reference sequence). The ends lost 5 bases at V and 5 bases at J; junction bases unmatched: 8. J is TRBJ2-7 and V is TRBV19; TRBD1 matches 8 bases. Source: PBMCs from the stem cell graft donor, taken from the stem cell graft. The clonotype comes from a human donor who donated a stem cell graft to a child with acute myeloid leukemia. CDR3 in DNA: TGTGCCAGTAGTGCAGGGGGCCTGGGAAACGAGCAGTACTTC. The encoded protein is CASSAGGLGNEQYF. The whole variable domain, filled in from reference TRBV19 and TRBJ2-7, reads DGGITQSPKYLFRKEGQNVTLSCEQNLNHDAMYWYRQDPGQGLRLIYYSQIVNDFQKGDIAEGYSVSREKKESFPLTVTSAQKNPTAFYLCASSAGGLGNEQYFGPGTRLTVT.